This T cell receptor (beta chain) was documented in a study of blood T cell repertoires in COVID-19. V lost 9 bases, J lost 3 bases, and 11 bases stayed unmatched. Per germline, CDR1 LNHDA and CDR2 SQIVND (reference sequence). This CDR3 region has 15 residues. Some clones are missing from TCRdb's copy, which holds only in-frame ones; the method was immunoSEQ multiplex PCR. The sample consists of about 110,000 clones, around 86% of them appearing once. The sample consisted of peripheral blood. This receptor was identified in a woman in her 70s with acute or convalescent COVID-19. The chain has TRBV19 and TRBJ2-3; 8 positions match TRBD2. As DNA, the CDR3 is TGTGCCAGCCGAGAGCGGGGGCCGCTAACAGATACGCAGTATTTT. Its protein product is CASRERGPLTDTQYF.